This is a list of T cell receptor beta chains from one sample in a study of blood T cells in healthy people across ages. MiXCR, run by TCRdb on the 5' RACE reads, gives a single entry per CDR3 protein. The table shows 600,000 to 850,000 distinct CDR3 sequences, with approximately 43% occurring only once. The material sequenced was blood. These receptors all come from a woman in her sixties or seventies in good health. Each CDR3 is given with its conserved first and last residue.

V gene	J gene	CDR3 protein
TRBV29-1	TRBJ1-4	CSASGTGAQKLFF
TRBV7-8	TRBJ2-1	CASSLSPGTSGRAFGNEQFF
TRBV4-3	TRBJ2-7	CASSQARDRAYEQYF
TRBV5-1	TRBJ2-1	CASSLGPLSATDSYNEQFF
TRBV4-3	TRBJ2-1	CASSQDFVTGSYNEQFF
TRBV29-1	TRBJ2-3	CSVSAGGGTDTQYF
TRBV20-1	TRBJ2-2	CSARDLNSLQGSGELFF
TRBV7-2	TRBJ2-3	CASSARQGREDTQYF
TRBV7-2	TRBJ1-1	CASSLEGQGSVRAFF
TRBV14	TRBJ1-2	CASSQGQGTGYTF
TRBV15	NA	CATSRVSRGLGEQYF
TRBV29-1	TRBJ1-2	CSVFFKGTEVYGYTF
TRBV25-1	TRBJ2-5	CASSEAGQGQETQYF
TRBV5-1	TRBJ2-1	CASSIGTGENEQFF
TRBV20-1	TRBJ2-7	CSAEQGTHEQYF
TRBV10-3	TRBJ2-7	CAISGDRGSYEQYF
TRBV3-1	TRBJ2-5	CAVEQETQYF
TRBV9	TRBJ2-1	CASSARGRAGSNEQFF
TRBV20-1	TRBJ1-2	CSARKTGNGYTF
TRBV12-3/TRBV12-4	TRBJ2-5	CASSLPGQGEETQYF
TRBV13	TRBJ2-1	CASSLKPGKSLEGYEQFF
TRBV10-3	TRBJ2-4	CAISEKGQAKNIQYF
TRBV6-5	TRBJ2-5	CASGKGKETQYF
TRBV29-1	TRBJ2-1	CSVAPGYPSSYNEQFF
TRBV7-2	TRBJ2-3	CASSFSSRTQYF
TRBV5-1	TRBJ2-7	CASSSGALAGGYEQYF
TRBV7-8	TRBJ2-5	CASSLRLVETQYF
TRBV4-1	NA	CASSIVPYEQYF
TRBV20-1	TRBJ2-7	CSAEGRTMGYEQYF
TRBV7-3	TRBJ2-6	CASRQSSGANVLTF
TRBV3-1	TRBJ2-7	CASSQVTGEQYF
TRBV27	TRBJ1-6	CASSFDHNSPLHF
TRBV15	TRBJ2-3	CATSRARGSDTQYF
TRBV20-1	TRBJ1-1	CSARDASPEAFF
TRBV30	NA	CAWGIAGADYEQYF
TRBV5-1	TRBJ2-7	CASSSAAGGSHEQYF
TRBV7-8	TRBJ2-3	CASSLGSSGISTDTQYF
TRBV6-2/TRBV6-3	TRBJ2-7	CASSPRTAYEQYF
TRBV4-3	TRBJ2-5	CASSQVGDGQETQYF
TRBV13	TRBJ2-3	CASSSRRDGVTDTQYF
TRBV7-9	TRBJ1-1	CASSTRQGEKAFF
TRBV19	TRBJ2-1	CASSTTGGPIGFNEQFF
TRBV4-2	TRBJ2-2	CASSQERDSGTRLAWELFF
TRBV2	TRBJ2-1	CASGRTYNEQFF
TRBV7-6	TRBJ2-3	CASSKGTGVSTDTQYF